Given below is one T cell receptor beta chain in context. The antigen is not known. One end of the junction fails to match germline, which may point to a read error. The study co-extracted DNA and RNA from around 20-30 mg of unsorted bulk tissue. The patients lived with chronic HBV infection and had not yet received any treatment. This CDR3 comprises 16 residues. Per germline, CDR1 SNHLY and CDR2 FYNNEI. A primer matching the constant region was used to make TCR beta cDNA from around 460 ng of total RNA. Three nested multiplex PCR rounds of slightly modified ARM-PCR generated TCR beta libraries. TRBV1-TRBV30 forward primers paired with a C-beta reverse primer were used in the first two PCR rounds, which ran approximately 10 cycles each. TCRdb fed the multiplex PCR reads into MiXCR, producing one record per CDR3 protein. In the table there are approximately 190,000 distinct CDR3 sequences, around four fifths of which are singletons.

The data are from a study of tumor-infiltrating lymphocytes in primary liver carcinoma. The study, taken as a whole, reports: When set against blood, tumors had a significantly higher top-250-clone fraction (p = 0.039).

J is TRBJ1-6 and V is TRBV2, with a weak D call TRBD1 (5 bases). This TCR came from a middle-aged man with primary liver carcinoma and hepatitis B virus infection. Sequenced sample: tumor tissue from primary liver carcinoma. CDR3 protein: CTSSLQENSYNSPLHF. CDR3 nucleotides: TGTACCAGCAGCCTACAGGAAAACTCCTATAATTCACCCCTCCACTTT.